Following are 14 T cell receptor beta chains from one sample sequenced in a study of blood T cell repertoires in COVID-19. TCRdb's copy holds only in-frame clones and misses some; the assay was immunoSEQ multiplex PCR. The sample has about 150,000 clones, 75% to 90% seen once; the top ten hold 8%. The specimen sequenced was peripheral blood. The source is a woman aged 60-70 years with COVID-19, enrolled during active disease.

V is TRBV11-1 and J is TRBJ1-4, with 9 bases matching TRBD1. The V and J ends lost 5 bases and 5 bases, in that order; junction bases with no gene match: 3. In germline, CDR1 is SGHAT, CDR2 FQDESV (reference sequence). The CDR3 has 14 amino acids. The CDR3 sequence is CASSPGQGNEKLFF. The CDR3 bases are TGTGCCAGCAGCCCGGGACAGGGAAATGAAAAACTGTTTTTT.

V gene TRBV9 combines with J gene TRBJ1-4, with TRBD1 matching 7 bases. CDR1 SGDLS and CDR2 YYNGEE come from the germline V gene. CDR3 size: 13 residues. The ends lost 8 bases at V and 4 bases at J; junction bases unmatched: 5. CDR3 DNA sequence: TGTGCCAGTTCCCAGGGGGTTAATGAAAAACTGTTTTTT. It codes for CASSQGVNEKLFF.

The chain has TRBV27 and TRBJ1-4; maybe TRBD1 (5 bases). In germline, CDR1 is MNHEY, CDR2 SMNVEV (reference sequence). The CDR3 consists of 17 residues. Between the trimmed V and J ends, which lost 2 bases and 0 bases, there was a span of 13 bases. The CDR3 sequence: CASSLLPGSPTNEKLFF. CDR3 nucleotides: TGTGCCAGCAGTTTACTGCCAGGGTCCCCAACTAATGAAAAACTGTTTTTT.

This clone came up once. The CDR3 DNA sequence: TGTGCCAGCAGCCAAGTAGCGGGGAAGTCGGAGACCCAGTACTTC. Residues: CASSQVAGKSETQYF. The chain couples TRBV4-2 to TRBJ2-5, with 8 bases fitting TRBD2. The germline CDR1 and CDR2 sequences are LGHNA and YNFKEQ. V shed 1 base, J shed 5 bases, and the junction held 6 bases outside the gene matches. This CDR3 is 15 amino acids long.

This chain connects TRBV6-5 to TRBJ2-7; 8 bases align to TRBD1. Trimming removed 6 bases from V and 5 bases from J; junction bases left unmatched: 12. The CDR3 totals 15 residues. Germline lookup yields CDR1 MNHEY and CDR2 SVGAGI. The CDR3 coding sequence is TGTGCCAGCAGAAATAACAGGGGGACAGGCCACGAGCAGTACTTC. Protein: CASRNNRGTGHEQYF.

This chain joins TRBV5-1 and TRBJ1-1; 7 nucleotides line up with TRBD1. CDR3 size: 14 residues. Germline assignment: CDR1 SGHRS and CDR2 YFSETQ. Losses at the gene ends were 3 bases for V and 1 base for J; bases not matched to a gene: 3. CDR3 loop: CASSSRQGNTEAFF. CDR3 sequence (DNA): TGCGCCAGCAGCTCTCGACAGGGGAACACTGAAGCTTTCTTT.

The chain carries TRBV2 and TRBJ1-5; D might be TRBD1 (6 bases). This CDR3 is 15 amino acids long. V lost 5 bases and J 2 bases, leaving 13 bases between the germline ends. Germline V CDR1 and CDR2: SNHLY, FYNNEI. CDR3 residues: CASSPRDIRNQPQHF. In DNA, the CDR3 is TGTGCCAGCAGTCCCCGGGACATTCGCAATCAGCCCCAGCATTTT.

In this sample, this clone turned up a few times. The genes are TRBV6-6 and TRBJ2-7, with TRBD1 matching 7 bases. The germline V gene encodes CDR1 MNHNY and CDR2 SVGAGI (reference sequence). Trimming removed 7 bases from V and 5 bases from J; junction bases left unmatched: 8. CDR3 length: 13 residues. The CDR3 reads CASTIDRAHEQYF. CDR3 nucleotides: TGTGCCAGCACGATTGACAGGGCCCACGAGCAGTACTTC.

The chain couples TRBV2 to TRBJ2-5; unclear D gene. The CDR3 is 15 amino acids. V shed 7 bases and J shed 2 bases, with 17 bases lying between them. Germline V gives CDR1 SNHLY, CDR2 FYNNEI. CDR3 region: CASTYAWRAQETQYF. CDR3 coding DNA: TGTGCCAGCACTTACGCGTGGCGAGCGCAAGAGACCCAGTACTTC.

The J gene is TRBJ1-6, the V gene TRBV7-2, with no clear D. The ends were cut back, 2 bases at V and 2 bases at J, with 7 bases in the middle. Germline loops: CDR1 SGHTA, CDR2 FQGNSA. This CDR3 has 15 residues. The DNA of the CDR3 is TGTGCCAGCAGCTTAATGGGCCCCTATAATTCACCCCTCCACTTT. It yields the protein CASSLMGPYNSPLHF.

The chain has TRBV5-4 and TRBJ1-2, with 7 nucleotides matching TRBD1. J gave up 6 bases and V 4 bases, and 6 bases lay outside the gene matches. The V gene's germline CDR1 is SGHNT and CDR2 YYREEE (reference sequence). The CDR3 length is 13 residues. CDR3 sequence reads: CASSGGGSDGYTF. Here the CDR3 DNA reads TGTGCCAGCAGCGGAGGGGGCTCGGATGGCTACACCTTC.

The rearrangement links TRBV24-1 to TRBJ2-5; 9 bases align to TRBD1. In germline, CDR1 is KGHDR, CDR2 SFDVKD. The CDR3 spans 16 residues. V shed 9 bases, J shed 1 base, and the junction held 11 bases outside the gene matches. The DNA for the CDR3 is TGTGCCACCCCCTTTAAGGGACAGGGACCCCAAGAGACCCAGTACTTC. Translation: CATPFKGQGPQETQYF.

The chain combines TRBV19 with TRBJ1-2; no clear D gene. Trimming shortened V by 10 bases and J by 3 bases, and 18 bases separated the two germline ends. The CDR3 loop spans 14 amino acids. CDR1 and CDR2 (germline): LNHDA, SQIVND (reference sequence). As DNA, the CDR3 is TGTGCCACCCGAGGAGAGGGTAGTCACTATGGCTACACCTTC. This translates into CATRGEGSHYGYTF. Complete variable domain (other parts from reference TRBV19 and TRBJ1-2): DGGITQSPKYLFRKEGQNVTLSCEQNLNHDAMYWYRQDPGQGLRLIYYSQIVNDFQKGDIAEGYSVSREKKESFPLTVTSAQKNPTAFYLCATRGEGSHYGYTFGSGTRLTVV.

J is TRBJ2-5 and V is TRBV7-7; TRBD2 might be the D (5 bases). The CDR3 is 14 residues long. V was cut by 3 bases and J by 5 bases, with 13 bases left in between. The germline gives CDR1 SSHAT, CDR2 FNYEAQ (reference sequence). CDR3 loop: CASSFGSRRETQYF. In DNA, the CDR3 is TGTGCCAGCAGCTTCGGATCTAGGAGGGAGACCCAGTACTTC. The full variable domain, completed using reference TRBV7-7 and TRBJ2-5, is GAGVSQSPRYKVTKRGQDVTLRCDPISSHATLYWYQQALGQGPEFLTYFNYEAQPDKSGLPSDRFSAERPEGSISTLTIQRTEQRDSAMYRCASSFGSRRETQYFGPGTRLLVL.